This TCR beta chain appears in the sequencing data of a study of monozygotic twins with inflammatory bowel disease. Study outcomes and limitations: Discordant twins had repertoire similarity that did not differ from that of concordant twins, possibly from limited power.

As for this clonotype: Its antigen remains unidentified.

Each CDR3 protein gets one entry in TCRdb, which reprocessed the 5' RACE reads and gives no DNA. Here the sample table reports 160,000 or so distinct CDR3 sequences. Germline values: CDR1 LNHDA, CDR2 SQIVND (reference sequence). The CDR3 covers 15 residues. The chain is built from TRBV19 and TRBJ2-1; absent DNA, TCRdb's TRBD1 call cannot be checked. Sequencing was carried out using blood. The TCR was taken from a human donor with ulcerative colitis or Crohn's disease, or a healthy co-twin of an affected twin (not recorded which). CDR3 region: CASSWSGSRGNEQFF.